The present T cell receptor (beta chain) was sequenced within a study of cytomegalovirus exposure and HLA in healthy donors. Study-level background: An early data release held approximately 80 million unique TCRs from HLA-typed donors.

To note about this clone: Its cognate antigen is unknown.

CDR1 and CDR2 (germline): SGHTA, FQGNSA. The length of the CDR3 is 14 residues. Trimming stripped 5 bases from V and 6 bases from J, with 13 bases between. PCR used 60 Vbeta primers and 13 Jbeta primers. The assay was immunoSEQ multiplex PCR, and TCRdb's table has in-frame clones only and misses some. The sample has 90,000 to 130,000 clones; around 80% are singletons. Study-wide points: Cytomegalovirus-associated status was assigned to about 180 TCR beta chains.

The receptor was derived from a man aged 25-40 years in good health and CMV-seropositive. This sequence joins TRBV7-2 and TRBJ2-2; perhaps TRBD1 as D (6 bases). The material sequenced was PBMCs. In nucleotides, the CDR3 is TGTGCCAGCAGCATCAGGGGTTACGCCGGGGAGCTGTTTTTT. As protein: CASSIRGYAGELFF. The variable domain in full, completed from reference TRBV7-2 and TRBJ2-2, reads GAGVSQSPSNKVTEKGKDVELRCDPISGHTALYWYRQSLGQGLEFLIYFQGNSAPDKSGLPSDRFSAERTGGSVSTLTIQRTQQEDSAVYLCASSIRGYAGELFFGEGSRLTVL.